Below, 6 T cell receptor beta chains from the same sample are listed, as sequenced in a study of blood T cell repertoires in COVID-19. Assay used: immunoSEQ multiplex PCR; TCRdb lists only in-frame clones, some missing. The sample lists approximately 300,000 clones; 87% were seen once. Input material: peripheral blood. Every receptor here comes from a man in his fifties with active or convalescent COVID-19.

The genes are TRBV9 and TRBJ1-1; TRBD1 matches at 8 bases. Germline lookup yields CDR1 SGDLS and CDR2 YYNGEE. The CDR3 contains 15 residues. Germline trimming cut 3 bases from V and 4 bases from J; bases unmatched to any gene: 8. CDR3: CASSASTDRGTEAFF. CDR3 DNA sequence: TGTGCCAGCAGCGCCTCAACTGACAGGGGCACTGAAGCTTTCTTT.

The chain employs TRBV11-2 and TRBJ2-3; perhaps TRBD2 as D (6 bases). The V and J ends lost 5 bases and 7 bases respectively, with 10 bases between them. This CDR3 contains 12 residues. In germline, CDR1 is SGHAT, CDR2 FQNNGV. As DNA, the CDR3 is TGTGCCAGCAGCCCGGGAGTTAATACGCAGTATTTT. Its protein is CASSPGVNTQYF.

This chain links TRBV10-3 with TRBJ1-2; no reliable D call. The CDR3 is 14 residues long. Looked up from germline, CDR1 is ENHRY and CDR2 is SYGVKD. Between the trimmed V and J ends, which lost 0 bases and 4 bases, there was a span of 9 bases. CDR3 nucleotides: TGTGCCATCAGTGAGTCGACCGGGTTCTATGGCTACACCTTC. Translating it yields CAISESTGFYGYTF.

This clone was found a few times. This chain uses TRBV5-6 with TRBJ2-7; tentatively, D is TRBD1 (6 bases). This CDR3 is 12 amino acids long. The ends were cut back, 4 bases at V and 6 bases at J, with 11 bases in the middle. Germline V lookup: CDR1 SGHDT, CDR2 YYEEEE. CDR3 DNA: TGTGCCAGCAGCACGGACAGTGGCGAGCAGTACTTC. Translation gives CASSTDSGEQYF.

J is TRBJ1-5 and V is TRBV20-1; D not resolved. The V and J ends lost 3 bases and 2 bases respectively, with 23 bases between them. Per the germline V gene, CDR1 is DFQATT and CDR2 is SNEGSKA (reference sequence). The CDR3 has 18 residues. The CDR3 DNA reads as TGCAGTGCTAGTGCCCCCCGAGGCACCCCGTGGGGCAATCAGCCCCAGCATTTT. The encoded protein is CSASAPRGTPWGNQPQHF.

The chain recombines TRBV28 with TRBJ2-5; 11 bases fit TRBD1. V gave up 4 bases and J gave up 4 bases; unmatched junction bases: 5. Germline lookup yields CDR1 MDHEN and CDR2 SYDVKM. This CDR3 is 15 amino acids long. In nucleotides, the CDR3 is TGTGCCAGCAGTTACTCCGGGACAGGGGGAGAGACCCAGTACTTC. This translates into CASSYSGTGGETQYF.